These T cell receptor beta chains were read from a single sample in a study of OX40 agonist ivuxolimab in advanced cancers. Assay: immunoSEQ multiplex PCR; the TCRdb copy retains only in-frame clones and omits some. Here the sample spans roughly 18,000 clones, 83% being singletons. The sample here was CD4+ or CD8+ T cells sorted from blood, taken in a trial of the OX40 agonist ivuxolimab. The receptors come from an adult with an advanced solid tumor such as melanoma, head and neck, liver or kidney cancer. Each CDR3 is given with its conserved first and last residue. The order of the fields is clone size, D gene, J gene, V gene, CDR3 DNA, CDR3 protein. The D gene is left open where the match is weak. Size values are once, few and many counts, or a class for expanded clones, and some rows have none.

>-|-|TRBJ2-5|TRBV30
TGTGCCTGGAGCACATGGCGGGGAAATACCCAGTACTTC
CAWSTWRGNTQYF
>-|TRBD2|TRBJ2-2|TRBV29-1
TGCAGCGTTGCTAGCGGGAGGACTACCGGGGAGCTGTTTTTT
CSVASGRTTGELFF
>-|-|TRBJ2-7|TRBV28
TGTGCCAGCAGTTTATGGCGGAGGAACTACGAGCAGTACTTC
CASSLWRRNYEQYF
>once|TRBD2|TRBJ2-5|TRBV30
TGTGCCTGGAGTGTAGTAGCGGGCCTGGGAACCCAGTACTTC
CAWSVVAGLGTQYF
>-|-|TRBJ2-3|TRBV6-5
TGTGCCAGCAGTTACTCGAGTGGGTACTTGGATACGCAGTATTTT
CASSYSSGYLDTQYF
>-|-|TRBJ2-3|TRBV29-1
TGCAGCGTTGTCCAGCATACGCAGTATTTT
CSVVQHTQYF
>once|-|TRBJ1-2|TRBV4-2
TGTGCCAGCAGGCGGGGGCAAGGCTACACCTTC
CASRRGQGYTF
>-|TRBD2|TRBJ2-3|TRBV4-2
TGTGCCAGCAGCCAAGATCAACTAGCGGGGGAGCTTGGAGATACGCAGTATTTT
CASSQDQLAGELGDTQYF
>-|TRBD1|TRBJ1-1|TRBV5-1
TGCGCCAGCAGCCCCAAAGGACAGGGCGAAGCTTTCTTT
CASSPKGQGEAFF
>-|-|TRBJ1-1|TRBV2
TGTGCCAGTGCCTTCGGGTCGAACACTGAAGCTTTCTTT
CASAFGSNTEAFF
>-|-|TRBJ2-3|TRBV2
TGTGCCAGCAGTGGACAGAGCACAGATACGCAGTATTTT
CASSGQSTDTQYF
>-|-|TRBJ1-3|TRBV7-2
TGTGCCAGCAGCCTTGACTTTGGAAACACCATATATTTT
CASSLDFGNTIYF
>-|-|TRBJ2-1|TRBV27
TGTGCCAGCCTCTCGACGTGGGCTAGTTATCACAATGAGCAGTTCTTC
CASLSTWASYHNEQFF
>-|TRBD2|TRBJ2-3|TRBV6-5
TGTGCCAGCAGTTACCAGGGACTAGCCCCCGATACGCAGTATTTT
CASSYQGLAPDTQYF
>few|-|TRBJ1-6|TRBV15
TGTGCCACCAGCAGAGATATAGCAGGCCCTAATTCACCCCTCCACTTT
CATSRDIAGPNSPLHF
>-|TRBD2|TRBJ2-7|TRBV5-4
TGTGCCAGCAGCTTGGTGTCGGGGGGTACCTACGAGCAGTACTTC
CASSLVSGGTYEQYF
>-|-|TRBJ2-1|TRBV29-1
TGCAGCGTTGGAAAATTCGAGAATGAGCAGTTCTTC
CSVGKFENEQFF
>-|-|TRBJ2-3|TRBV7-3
TGTGCCAGCAGCCCGCATAGCACAGATACGCAGTATTTT
CASSPHSTDTQYF
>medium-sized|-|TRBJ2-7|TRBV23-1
TGCGCCAGCAGTCAATGGGACGACCTCCACGAGCAGTACTTC
CASSQWDDLHEQYF
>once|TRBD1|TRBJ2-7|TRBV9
TGTGCCAGCAGCCAAGGGACAGGGGGGACCTACGAGCAGTACTTC
CASSQGTGGTYEQYF
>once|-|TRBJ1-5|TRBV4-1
TGCGCCAGCAGCCAACCCCTCAGGGGTCGCAATCAGCCCCAGCATTTT
CASSQPLRGRNQPQHF
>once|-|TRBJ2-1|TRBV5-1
TGCGCCAGCTTACCGGGGCTCAACCACAATGAGCAGTTCTTC
CASLPGLNHNEQFF
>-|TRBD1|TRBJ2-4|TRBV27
TGTGCCAGCAGTTCGGACAGGGGGCTGGTCAAAAACATTCAGTACTTC
CASSSDRGLVKNIQYF
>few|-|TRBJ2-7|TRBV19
TGTGCCAGTAGTGTTGACACCGCCTACGAGCAGTACTTC
CASSVDTAYEQYF
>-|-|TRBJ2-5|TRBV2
TGTGCCAGCAGTGGGTCACTACAAGAGACCCAGTACTTC
CASSGSLQETQYF
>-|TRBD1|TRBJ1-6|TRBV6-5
TGTGCCAGCAGTTACGACAGGGATTCACCCCTCCACTTT
CASSYDRDSPLHF
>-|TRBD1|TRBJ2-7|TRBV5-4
TGTGCCAGCAGCCCCCGGGACAGGGCCCTACGGGAGCAGTACTTC
CASSPRDRALREQYF
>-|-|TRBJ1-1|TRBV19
TGTGCCAGTAGTATATCGAATCCGGGTGTACGCGCTGAAGCTTTCTTT
CASSISNPGVRAEAFF
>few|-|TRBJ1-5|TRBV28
TGTGCCAGCAGTCCGTCAGGGCATCAGCCCCAGCATTTT
CASSPSGHQPQHF
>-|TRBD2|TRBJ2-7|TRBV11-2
TGTGCCAGCAGCTTAGAGCGGGGGGTCTCCTACGAGCAGTACTTC
CASSLERGVSYEQYF
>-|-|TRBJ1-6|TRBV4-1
TGCGCCAGCAGCCAAGGGTCGGGGTCACAAGATTCACCCCTCCACTTT
CASSQGSGSQDSPLHF
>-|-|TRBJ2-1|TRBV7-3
TGTGCCAGCAGCCTTCTTCGGGGCGAGCAGTTCTTC
CASSLLRGEQFF
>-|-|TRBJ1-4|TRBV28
TGTGCCAGCAGTTTAGGGGGTGTCTCTAATGAAAAACTGTTTTTT
CASSLGGVSNEKLFF
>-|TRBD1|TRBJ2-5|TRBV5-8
TGTGCCAGCAGCGTGGACAGGGCCCCACTCCGAGAGACCCAGTACTTC
CASSVDRAPLRETQYF
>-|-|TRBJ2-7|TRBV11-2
TGTGCCAGCAGCCCTCCGGGCTCCCCTTCCTACGAGCAGTACTTC
CASSPPGSPSYEQYF
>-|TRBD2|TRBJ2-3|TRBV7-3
TGTGCCAGCAGCTCCGCTAGCGGGGGAGCTACAGATACGCAGTATTTT
CASSSASGGATDTQYF
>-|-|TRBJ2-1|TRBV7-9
TGTGCCACACGAGCCGGGAGAGTCGAAAATGAGCAGTTCTTC
CATRAGRVENEQFF
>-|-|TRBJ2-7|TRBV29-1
TGCAGCGCGGGAGAGACCTACGAGCAGTACTTC
CSAGETYEQYF
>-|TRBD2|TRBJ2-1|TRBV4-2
TGTGCCAGCAGCCGAGGACTAGCGGGGGATTACAATGAGCAGTTCTTC
CASSRGLAGDYNEQFF
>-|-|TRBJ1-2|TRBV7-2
TGTGCCAGCAGCCCACAGAAACAGGGATTGAACGGCTACACCTTC
CASSPQKQGLNGYTF
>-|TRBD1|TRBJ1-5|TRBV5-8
TGTGCCAGCAGCTCTGGACAGGTGGGGGACTTTCAGCCCCAGCATTTT
CASSSGQVGDFQPQHF
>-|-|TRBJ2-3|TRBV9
TGTGCCAGCAGCGTTACCGGAGCCACAGATACGCAGTATTTT
CASSVTGATDTQYF
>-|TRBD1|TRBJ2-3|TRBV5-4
TGTGCCAGCAGCGGGGACAGGATGATCGCAGATACGCAGTATTTT
CASSGDRMIADTQYF